The T cell receptor beta chain under discussion was sequenced for a study of OX40 agonist ivuxolimab in advanced cancers. As for the study more broadly: Ivuxolimab was a fully human IgG2 agonistic monoclonal antibody targeting the costimulatory receptor OX40 (CD134). Intravenous ivuxolimab was administered to patients every 2 weeks at six dose levels: 0.01, 0.1, 0.3, 1.5, 3 and 10 mg/kg. Of the approximately 54 dose-escalation patients, hepatocellular carcinoma was present in about 20, melanoma in approximately 15, renal cell carcinoma in 9 and head and neck cancer in 9. A male proportion of roughly 80% and a mean age of roughly 58 years, ranging from roughly 23 to 85, were recorded for the dose-escalation cohort. Patients were allowed to have had prior anti-PD-1, anti-PD-L1 or anti-CTLA-4 therapy, and around two fifths of the dose-escalation patients had been treated with checkpoint inhibitors. Partial responses were achieved by three dose-escalation patients, of whom one had hepatocellular carcinoma and two had cutaneous melanoma. Peripheral TCRbeta sequencing was intended to test whether TCR sequence diversity was altered and clonal T-cell expansion was caused by ivuxolimab. The paper describes the monotherapy dose-escalation part (N of about 47 patients) of the phase I trial of ivuxolimab. On the study overall, not on this receptor specifically: In the 0.1-3.0 mg/kg groups, partial responders had among the lowest normalized peripheral clonal expansion, particularly in CD8+ T cells. The antigen specificity of the clonally expanded peripheral T cells was not determined. Low levels of normalized T-cell clonal expansion were also shown by some nonresponding patients. After ivuxolimab, expanded clones were on average more numerous among CD8+ T cells than among CD4+ T cells. At doses of 0.1 to 3.0 mg/kg, clonal expansion of both CD4+ and CD8+ blood T cells was observed from baseline to week 6.

Turning to this clone: Its antigen specificity is not known. No base quality values were provided; no much bigger clone lies one nucleotide off.

The trial excluded patients who had a history of autoimmune disease or who were on systemic immunosuppression. Peripheral blood for TCR sequencing was collected from all dose cohorts at baseline, on cycle 4 day 1, and on cycle 7 day 1. The samples were drawn from a first-in-human, open-label, multicenter phase I dose-escalation trial of ivuxolimab. Adults with locally advanced or metastatic melanoma, renal cell, hepatocellular, or head and neck squamous cell carcinoma were enrolled in the trial. Before TCR sequencing, CD4+ T cells and CD8+ T cells were sorted from peripheral blood as separate populations. The CDR3 contains 12 residues, cysteine and phenylalanine counted. The sequence is cut down to CDR3 DNA, 36 bases in frame from base 1. CDR1 SGHRS and CDR2 YFSETQ are derived from the germline V gene. At the junction V is shortened by 3 bases and J by 3 bases, with 6 bases in between. Genomic DNA was isolated from the sorted cells so that the TCRbeta CDR3 region could be sequenced. The immunoSEQ Assay was used for sequencing of TCRbeta CDR3 regions. The immuneACCESS repertoire file appears here via TCRdb, limited to in-frame rearrangements. These files lack a portion of the clones; in checked studies, under half of the deficit traces to unresolved V genes, and the cause of the others is not known. In this sample the table shows under 70,000 clones, roughly 81% of which occur a single time. The ten largest clones add up to approximately 2% of the sample.

The specimen was CD4+ or CD8+ T cells sorted from blood, collected in a trial of the OX40 agonist ivuxolimab. The chain is assembled from TRBV5-1 and TRBJ1-2; a tentative D call is TRBD1 (5 bases match). The source is an adult with an advanced solid tumor such as melanoma, head and neck, liver or kidney cancer. The DNA sequence is TGCGCCAGCAGCTGGGGGGACTATGGCTACACCTTC. Translated, it gives CASSWGDYGYTF.